The rows below give T cell receptor beta chains drawn from one sample of a study of control samples from healthy donors and cancer patients. Using immunoSEQ multiplex PCR, the repertoire was profiled, and TCRdb retains in-frame clones only, with some absent. In the table there are some 130,000 clones, over 85% of which are singletons. Input material: blood. The receptors here all came from a man between 25 and 39 years old in good health. The CDR3 runs from the conserved cysteine through the conserved F or W. Each record gives: J gene, D gene, V gene, clone size, CDR3 protein, CDR3 DNA. D genes are given only for firm matches. A clone size is listed for some rows: how often the clone was seen (once, few, many), or a class if it is expanded.

J gene: TRBJ1-5
D gene: NA
V gene: TRBV5-4
clone size: NA
CDR3 protein: CASSLGVNSNQPQHF
CDR3 DNA: TGTGCCAGCAGCTTGGGGGTAAATAGCAATCAGCCCCAGCATTTT

J gene: TRBJ2-7
D gene: NA
V gene: TRBV10-3
clone size: NA
CDR3 protein: CAISESGRGYEQYF
CDR3 DNA: TGTGCCATCAGTGAGTCGGGCCGAGGCTACGAGCAGTACTTC

J gene: TRBJ1-1
D gene: NA
V gene: TRBV5-1
clone size: NA
CDR3 protein: CASSRRGTEAFF
CDR3 DNA: TGCGCCAGCAGCCGAAGGGGGACTGAAGCTTTCTTT

J gene: TRBJ1-6
D gene: TRBD1
V gene: TRBV19
clone size: once
CDR3 protein: CASSLYRDRGHSPLHF
CDR3 DNA: TGTGCCAGTAGTCTCTACCGGGACAGGGGGCATTCACCCCTCCACTTT

J gene: TRBJ1-2
D gene: TRBD1
V gene: TRBV30
clone size: NA
CDR3 protein: CAWSVGQATSNYGYTF
CDR3 DNA: TGTGCCTGGAGTGTAGGACAGGCCACCTCTAACTATGGCTACACCTTC

J gene: TRBJ1-4
D gene: TRBD1
V gene: TRBV2
clone size: NA
CDR3 protein: CASRDRSTNEKLFF
CDR3 DNA: TGTGCCAGCAGGGACAGGTCAACTAATGAAAAACTGTTTTTT

J gene: TRBJ1-1
D gene: NA
V gene: TRBV10-3
clone size: once
CDR3 protein: CAISGKKGQGAFF
CDR3 DNA: TGTGCCATCAGTGGGAAGAAGGGTCAGGGAGCTTTCTTT

J gene: TRBJ1-2
D gene: NA
V gene: TRBV6-5
clone size: NA
CDR3 protein: CASTADANYGYTF
CDR3 DNA: TGTGCCAGCACCGCGGACGCGAACTATGGCTACACCTTC

J gene: TRBJ1-2
D gene: NA
V gene: TRBV5-1
clone size: NA
CDR3 protein: CASSPTTANYGYTF
CDR3 DNA: TGCGCCAGCAGCCCAACAACTGCTAACTATGGCTACACCTTC

J gene: TRBJ2-1
D gene: TRBD2
V gene: TRBV27
clone size: NA
CDR3 protein: CASSLWESGGYNEQFF
CDR3 DNA: TGTGCCAGCAGTTTATGGGAAAGCGGGGGCTACAATGAGCAGTTCTTC

J gene: TRBJ2-7
D gene: TRBD1
V gene: TRBV5-5
clone size: NA
CDR3 protein: CASSSADRVYEQYF
CDR3 DNA: TGTGCCAGCAGCTCGGCGGACAGGGTCTACGAGCAGTACTTC

J gene: TRBJ1-4
D gene: TRBD1
V gene: TRBV6-6
clone size: NA
CDR3 protein: CASSPRGPGRLHEKLFF
CDR3 DNA: TGTGCCAGCAGTCCGAGGGGGCCCGGAAGGTTGCATGAAAAACTGTTTTTT

J gene: TRBJ1-1
D gene: TRBD1
V gene: TRBV7-9
clone size: NA
CDR3 protein: CASSSTGGGNTEAFF
CDR3 DNA: TGTGCCAGCAGCTCGACAGGGGGCGGAAACACTGAAGCTTTCTTT

J gene: TRBJ2-7
D gene: TRBD1
V gene: TRBV4-1
clone size: NA
CDR3 protein: CASSQGGQGAPRDYEQYF
CDR3 DNA: TGCGCCAGCAGCCAGGGGGGACAGGGGGCTCCGCGTGACTACGAGCAGTACTTC

J gene: TRBJ1-5
D gene: NA
V gene: TRBV2
clone size: NA
CDR3 protein: CASSDSGTGNQPQHF
CDR3 DNA: TGTGCCAGCAGTGATTCAGGGACGGGCAATCAGCCCCAGCATTTT

J gene: TRBJ2-7
D gene: NA
V gene: TRBV19
clone size: NA
CDR3 protein: CASSIAGASYEQYF
CDR3 DNA: TGTGCCAGTAGTATAGCGGGGGCTTCCTACGAGCAGTACTTC

J gene: TRBJ2-7
D gene: NA
V gene: TRBV6-2/TRBV6-3
clone size: few
CDR3 protein: CASSYGFETGLYEQYF
CDR3 DNA: TGTGCCAGCAGTTACGGTTTCGAAACAGGGCTCTACGAGCAGTACTTC

J gene: TRBJ1-2
D gene: NA
V gene: TRBV7-2
clone size: NA
CDR3 protein: CASSLATVRGPYGYTF
CDR3 DNA: TGTGCCAGCAGCTTAGCCACAGTAAGGGGTCCATATGGCTACACCTTC

J gene: TRBJ2-5
D gene: NA
V gene: TRBV30
clone size: NA
CDR3 protein: CAWSVRGSQETQYF
CDR3 DNA: TGTGCCTGGAGTGTAAGAGGATCGCAAGAGACCCAGTACTTC

J gene: TRBJ1-1
D gene: NA
V gene: TRBV7-9
clone size: once
CDR3 protein: CASSSLGTEAFF
CDR3 DNA: TGTGCCAGCAGCTCGTTAGGTACTGAAGCTTTCTTT

J gene: TRBJ1-5
D gene: NA
V gene: TRBV19
clone size: NA
CDR3 protein: CASSIDDRRGPQHF
CDR3 DNA: TGTGCCAGTAGTATAGATGACAGACGGGGGCCCCAGCATTTT

J gene: TRBJ2-7
D gene: NA
V gene: TRBV4-3
clone size: NA
CDR3 protein: CASSYLHGTYEQYF
CDR3 DNA: TGCGCCAGCAGCTACCTTCACGGTACCTACGAGCAGTACTTC

J gene: TRBJ1-6
D gene: NA
V gene: TRBV7-2
clone size: NA
CDR3 protein: CASSLDGAASPLHF
CDR3 DNA: TGTGCCAGCAGCTTAGATGGGGCGGCTTCACCCCTCCACTTT

J gene: TRBJ1-1
D gene: NA
V gene: TRBV11-2
clone size: NA
CDR3 protein: CASSGWGGPNTEAFF
CDR3 DNA: TGTGCCAGCAGCGGATGGGGAGGCCCGAACACTGAAGCTTTCTTT

J gene: TRBJ2-1
D gene: NA
V gene: TRBV7-2
clone size: NA
CDR3 protein: CASSPLGGAASYNEQFF
CDR3 DNA: TGTGCCAGCAGCCCCCTGGGGGGGGCGGCCTCCTACAATGAGCAGTTCTTC

J gene: TRBJ1-2
D gene: NA
V gene: TRBV27
clone size: NA
CDR3 protein: CASSPMPGRDYGYTF
CDR3 DNA: TGTGCCAGCAGCCCAATGCCCGGAAGGGACTATGGCTACACCTTC

J gene: TRBJ2-7
D gene: NA
V gene: TRBV27
clone size: NA
CDR3 protein: CASSLSASYEQYF
CDR3 DNA: TGTGCCAGCAGTTTATCCGCCTCCTACGAGCAGTACTTC

J gene: TRBJ2-7
D gene: TRBD1
V gene: TRBV25-1
clone size: NA
CDR3 protein: CASSETGTGSPNEQYF
CDR3 DNA: TGTGCCAGCAGTGAGACCGGGACAGGGTCCCCGAATGAGCAGTACTTC

J gene: TRBJ1-3
D gene: NA
V gene: TRBV7-2
clone size: few
CDR3 protein: CASSLGGQGISGNTIYF
CDR3 DNA: TGTGCCAGCAGCTTAGGGGGCCAGGGGATCTCTGGAAACACCATATATTTT

J gene: TRBJ1-3
D gene: NA
V gene: TRBV28
clone size: NA
CDR3 protein: CASRRPGRQHSGNTIYF
CDR3 DNA: TGTGCCAGCAGACGCCCGGGGCGGCAGCACTCTGGAAACACCATATATTTT

J gene: TRBJ1-5
D gene: TRBD1
V gene: TRBV19
clone size: NA
CDR3 protein: CASSRGQGSNQPQHF
CDR3 DNA: TGTGCCAGTAGTAGGGGACAGGGGAGCAATCAGCCCCAGCATTTT

J gene: TRBJ1-1
D gene: NA
V gene: TRBV7-9
clone size: NA
CDR3 protein: CASSAPRARGEAFF
CDR3 DNA: TGTGCCAGCAGCGCACCCAGGGCACGGGGTGAAGCTTTCTTT

J gene: TRBJ1-2
D gene: NA
V gene: TRBV29-1
clone size: NA
CDR3 protein: CSVSFNYGYTF
CDR3 DNA: TGCAGCGTTTCATTTAACTATGGCTACACCTTC

J gene: TRBJ1-4
D gene: NA
V gene: TRBV5-6
clone size: NA
CDR3 protein: CASSYPGSWDEKLFF
CDR3 DNA: TGTGCCAGCAGCTACCCCGGCTCCTGGGATGAAAAACTGTTTTTT